Sequencing of this T cell receptor (beta chain) was carried out in a study of blood T cell repertoires in COVID-19. This clone has a handful of counts. Under the authors' procedure: Scientists estimated how many nucleated cells there were by amplifying reference gene primers. Measured with immunoSEQ multiplex PCR; TCRdb has only the in-frame clones, and not every one. From that table come the V and J calls and clone size; the DNA was used to work out D and trimming. The data hold roughly 130,000 clones, with around 80% observed a single time. Germline V lookup: CDR1 WSHSY, CDR2 SAAADI. The CDR3 covers 13 residues. J lost 7 bases, V lost 4 bases, and 7 bases had no gene match.

The gene calls are TRBV10-2 and TRBJ2-7; TRBD2 matches at 7 bases. The sequence was collected from a man aged 80 or over with acute or convalescent COVID-19. The sequenced material came from peripheral blood. CDR3 protein: CASSAPFGGEQYF. In DNA, the CDR3 is TGCGCCAGCAGTGCGCCCTTCGGGGGGGAGCAGTACTTC.